This T cell receptor (beta chain) appears in the sequencing data of a study of Ad26.COV2.S vaccination and SARS-CoV-2 variants. About the study: Donor joined the COV1001 Ad26.COV2.S trial arm.

Assay: immunoSEQ multiplex PCR; the TCRdb copy retains only in-frame clones and omits some. The sample yields hundreds of thousands of clones, nearly 90% seen once. Treatment described: over 15 received Ad26.COV2.S at low or high dose, single or two shots; about 5 received placebo; per-sample allocation not given. The samples were gathered on day 63 after the first injection of vaccine or placebo. Germline assignment: CDR1 MNHNY and CDR2 SVGAGI (reference sequence). The V and J ends lost 2 bases and 3 bases respectively, with 14 bases between them. The CDR3 length is 16 residues. This clone was seen only once.

The sequenced sample was peripheral blood, obtained in a trial of Ad26.COV2.S vaccine versus placebo. The TCR was taken from a person between 18 and 65 years old who received the Ad26.COV2.S COVID-19 vaccine or a placebo. The chain is built from TRBV6-6 and TRBJ1-5, with a weak D call TRBD1 (5 bases). This CDR3 reads CASSYLAKGFNQPQHF. The CDR3 DNA reads TGTGCCAGCAGTTACCTAGCAAAGGGGTTCAATCAGCCCCAGCATTTT.